This TCR beta chain came from a study of blood T cell repertoires in COVID-19. Study background: Acute-phase and convalescent COVID-19 samples originated in the United States, Italy and Spain. PBMCs, B-cell-depleted T cells, or T cells provided the cDNA or gDNA that made up the material.

This clone was seen a single time. The CDR3 has 14 residues. Germline V gene data show CDR1 as SGHTA and CDR2 as FQGTGA. Trimming pared 1 base from V and 1 base from J, leaving 7 bases between. In the study's own analysis: Amplification of reference gene primers was used by the study to estimate nucleated cell counts. TCRdb's table, derived via immunoSEQ multiplex PCR, lists solely in-frame clones and lacks some. The V and J calls and clone size were taken over from that table, and D and trimming were inferred from the DNA. The sample shows about 46,000 clones, approximately 90% of them seen only once.

The sequenced material came from peripheral blood. V gene TRBV7-3 combines with J gene TRBJ1-1, with D uncertain. The receptor's source is a man aged 50-59 years with active COVID-19. This CDR3 reads CASSLNPGNTEAFF. For the CDR3, the DNA is TGTGCCAGCAGCTTAAATCCGGGGAACACTGAAGCTTTCTTT. The variable domain in full, with the rest retrieved from reference TRBV7-3 and TRBJ1-1, is GAGVSQTPSNKVTEKGKYVELRCDPISGHTALYWYRQSLGQGPEFLIYFQGTGAADDSGLPNDRFFAVRPEGSVSTLKIQRTERGDSAVYLCASSLNPGNTEAFFGQGTRLTVV.